This paragraph reports one T cell receptor (beta chain). The data derive from a study of cytomegalovirus exposure and HLA in healthy donors. PCR was performed using 60 Vbeta and 13 Jbeta primers. Assay used: immunoSEQ multiplex PCR; TCRdb lists only in-frame clones, some missing. The sample lists roughly 120,000 clones, 75% to 85% seen once, with about 2% in the top ten. The V gene lost 6 bases and the J gene lost 7 bases, with 15 bases spanning the gap. The CDR3 covers 14 residues. The V gene's germline CDR1 is ENHRY and CDR2 SYGVKD. The specimen was PBMCs. This chain uses TRBV10-3 with TRBJ2-2; D may be TRBD1 (5 bases). This TCR was recovered from a man aged 50 to 59 in good health and CMV-seronegative. For the CDR3, the DNA is TGTGCCATCAGACAGGCCCCGAATATCGGGGAGCTGTTTTTT. Encoded protein: CAIRQAPNIGELFF.